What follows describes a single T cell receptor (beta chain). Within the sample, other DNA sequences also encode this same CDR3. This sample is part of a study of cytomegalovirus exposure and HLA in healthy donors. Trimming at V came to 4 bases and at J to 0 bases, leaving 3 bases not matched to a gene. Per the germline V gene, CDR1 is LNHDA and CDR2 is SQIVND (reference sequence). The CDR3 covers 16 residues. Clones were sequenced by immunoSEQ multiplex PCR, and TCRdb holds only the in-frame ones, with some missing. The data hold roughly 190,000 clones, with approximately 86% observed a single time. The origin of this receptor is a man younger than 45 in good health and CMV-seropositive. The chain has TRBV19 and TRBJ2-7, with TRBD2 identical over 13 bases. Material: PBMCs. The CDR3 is CASSTRTSGSSYEQYF. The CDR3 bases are TGTGCCAGTAGTACCCGGACTAGCGGGAGCTCCTACGAGCAGTACTTC.